These T cell receptor beta chains were read from a single sample in a study of T-cell reconstitution after alpha-beta-depleted transplantation in children. TCRdb called the PCR reads again in MiXCR, with one record for every CDR3 protein. The sample has hundreds of thousands of distinct CDR3 sequences, more than 10% seen once. Source: PBMCs from the stem cell graft donor, taken from the stem cell graft. The source of these receptors is a human donor who donated a stem cell graft to a child with acute lymphoblastic leukemia. Both conserved end residues are part of each CDR3. Each record gives: D gene, clone size, J gene, V gene, CDR3 DNA, CDR3 protein. A D gene is named only where the DNA matches it firmly. Only some rows state a clone size, as once, few, many or a class for expanded clones.

TRBD1 many TRBJ2-1 TRBV7-9 TGTGCCAGCAGCTCGGACAGGGCGAACAATGAGCAGTTCTTC CASSSDRANNEQFF
NA many TRBJ2-4 TRBV20-1 TGCAGTGCTAGGGGCGGGGCCAAAAACATTCAGTACTTC CSARGGAKNIQYF
NA many TRBJ2-7 TRBV10-3 TGTGCCATCGGTCCGGGGAGCGACTCCTACGAGCAGTACTTC CAIGPGSDSYEQYF
NA once TRBJ1-2 TRBV19 TGTGCCAGTAGTATTGGGCCCAAATATGGCTACACCTTC CASSIGPKYGYTF
NA many TRBJ1-2 TRBV29-1 TGCAGCGTTGAGGGCAGGGCTAACTATGGCTACACCTTC CSVEGRANYGYTF
TRBD2 many TRBJ2-1 TRBV10-3 TGTGCCGCAAAGACTAGCGGCTCCTACAATGAGCAGTTCTTC CAAKTSGSYNEQFF
NA NA TRBJ1-2 TRBV6-1 TGTGCCAGCAGAGTACATAGCGATGGCTACACCTTC CASRVHSDGYTF
NA many TRBJ1-1 TRBV28 TGTGCCAGCAGTTTATGGACGGCTGAAGCTTTCTTT CASSLWTAEAFF
NA NA TRBJ1-1 TRBV3-1 TGTGCCAGCAGCCAAACAGGACTCACCGAAGCTTTCTTT CASSQTGLTEAFF
NA NA TRBJ1-2 TRBV20-1 TGCAGTGCTAGGCTAAACAGGGTGGGCGGCTACACCTTC CSARLNRVGGYTF
NA many TRBJ1-1 TRBV3-1 TGTGCCAGCGGGGACACAGATGAAGCTTTCTTT CASGDTDEAFF
TRBD2 NA TRBJ2-1 TRBV12-3/TRBV12-4 TGTGCCCGCAGTTTGGAGGGACTAGCGGGAGTGCCCTCCTACAATGAGCAGTTCTTC CARSLEGLAGVPSYNEQFF
NA many TRBJ1-1 TRBV2 TGTGCCAGCAGCGGTTTGACAGTGAACACTGAAGCTTTCTTT CASSGLTVNTEAFF
NA many TRBJ2-3 TRBV20-1 TGCAGTGCTAGACTAGTCGACAGGGAGGAGGATACGCAGTATTTT CSARLVDREEDTQYF
TRBD1 NA TRBJ1-3 TRBV11-2 TGTGCCAGCAGCCAGACAGGGATCGACACCATATATTTT CASSQTGIDTIYF
NA many TRBJ1-1 TRBV20-1 TGCAGTGCCCGCCGGCGCCCTCCACCCCGGAACACTGAAGCTTTCTTT CSARRRPPPRNTEAFF
NA many TRBJ2-7 TRBV6-2/TRBV6-3 TGTGCCAGCAGCGACGTGGGGGGTAGTACGTACGAGCAGTACTTC CASSDVGGSTYEQYF
TRBD1 NA TRBJ2-7 TRBV18 TGTGCCAGCTCCCCCTCCCGGGACAGGGGCGTCTACGAGCAGTACTTC CASSPSRDRGVYEQYF
NA many TRBJ2-2 TRBV11-2 TGTGCCAGCAGCGACACACGCCCCGGGGAGCTGTTTTTT CASSDTRPGELFF
NA many TRBJ2-5 TRBV5-1 TGCGCCAGCAGCTTTAGCAGGGGCGGAGGGCAAGAGACCCAGTACTTC CASSFSRGGGQETQYF
NA many TRBJ1-3 TRBV7-7 TGTGCTAGCAGCCCCCTTGACTCTGGAAACACCATATATTTT CASSPLDSGNTIYF
NA NA TRBJ2-1 TRBV5-4 TGTGCCAGCAGCTTATCCCCAGCGGAGTACAATGAGCAGTTCTTC CASSLSPAEYNEQFF
NA many TRBJ2-7 TRBV18 TGTGCCAGCTCACCACGACGCGGTTACGAGCAGTACTTC CASSPRRGYEQYF